The 5 T cell receptor beta chains presented below share a single source sample, sequenced in a study of OX40 agonist ivuxolimab in advanced cancers. Profiled with immunoSEQ multiplex PCR; TCRdb holds only in-frame clones, not every one. There are 40,000 to 45,000 clones in the sample; 80% to 90% occur only once, and about 4.3% lies in the top ten. The material sequenced was CD4+ or CD8+ T cells sorted from blood, taken in a trial of the OX40 agonist ivuxolimab. The receptors come from an adult with an advanced solid tumor such as melanoma, head and neck, liver or kidney cancer.

The chain is built from TRBV19 and TRBJ2-2; D is perhaps TRBD2 (5 bases). Trimming shortened V by 5 bases and J by 2 bases, and 9 bases separated the two germline ends. Germline CDR1 and CDR2: LNHDA and SQIVND (reference sequence). The CDR3 consists of 14 residues. The CDR3 region is CASSPTGNTGELFF. The CDR3 DNA is TGTGCCAGTAGTCCGACGGGAAACACCGGGGAGCTGTTTTTT. The complete variable domain, with remaining parts taken from reference TRBV19 and TRBJ2-2, reads DGGITQSPKYLFRKEGQNVTLSCEQNLNHDAMYWYRQDPGQGLRLIYYSQIVNDFQKGDIAEGYSVSREKKESFPLTVTSAQKNPTAFYLCASSPTGNTGELFFGEGSRLTVL.

This chain connects TRBV25-1 to TRBJ1-2, with TRBD1 matching 8 bases. There are 14 residues in the CDR3. V was clipped by 5 bases and J by 2 bases; unmatched bases: 4. Germline V gene sequence: CDR1 MGHDK, CDR2 SYGVNS. The CDR3 protein is CASSRTGLNYGYTF. CDR3 nucleotide sequence: TGTGCCAGCAGTCGGACAGGGCTAAACTATGGCTACACCTTC.

The chain links TRBV7-6 to TRBJ2-5; D remains unclear. The CDR3 runs to 14 residues. Trimming shortened V by 4 bases and J by 3 bases, and 12 bases separated the two germline ends. CDR1 is SGHVS and CDR2 is FNYEAQ in the germline V gene. CDR3 protein: CASSYRGQEETQYF. For the CDR3, the DNA is TGTGCCAGCAGCTACCGTGGGCAGGAAGAGACCCAGTACTTC.

V usage is TRBV28 and J usage is TRBJ2-3, with TRBD2 matching over 11 bases. Trimming cost V 4 bases and J 5 bases; bases outside gene matches: 5. CDR1 and CDR2 from the germline V gene are MDHEN and SYDVKM. CDR3 size: 15 residues. The CDR3 loop reads CASSSLAGGRDTQYF. In DNA form, the CDR3 reads TGTGCCAGCAGTTCGTTAGCGGGAGGGAGAGATACGCAGTATTTT.

The rearrangement joins TRBV6-5 to TRBJ2-7, with 7 bases aligning to TRBD1. Germline V gene sequence: CDR1 MNHEY, CDR2 SVGAGI. CDR3 length: 13 residues. V lost 5 bases and J lost 4; bases outside the gene matches: 5. DNA of the CDR3: TGTGCCAGCAGTCAATACAGGGGATACGAGCAGTACTTC. This encodes CASSQYRGYEQYF.